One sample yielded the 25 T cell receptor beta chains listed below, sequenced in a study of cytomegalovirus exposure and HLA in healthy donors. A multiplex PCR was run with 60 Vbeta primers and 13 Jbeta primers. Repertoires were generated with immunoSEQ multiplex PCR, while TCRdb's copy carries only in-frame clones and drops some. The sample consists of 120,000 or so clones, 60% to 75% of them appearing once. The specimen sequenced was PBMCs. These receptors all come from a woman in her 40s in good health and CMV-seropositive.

The CDR3 is CASSQTYRSSYEQYF. The DNA of the CDR3 is TGTGCCAGCAGTCAGACCTACAGGAGCTCCTACGAGCAGTACTTC. The chain combines TRBV14 with TRBJ2-7; D is possibly TRBD1 (5 bases). Germline V lookup: CDR1 SGHDN, CDR2 FVKESK. The CDR3 runs to 15 residues. Trimming took 6 bases from V and 0 from J, leaving 15 bases between them.

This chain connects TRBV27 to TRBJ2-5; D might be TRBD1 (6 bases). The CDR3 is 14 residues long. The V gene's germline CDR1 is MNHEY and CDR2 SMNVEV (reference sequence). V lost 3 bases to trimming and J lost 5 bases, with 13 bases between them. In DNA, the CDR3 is TGTGCCAGCAGTTTTCAGGGGTGGATGGAGACCCAGTACTTC. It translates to CASSFQGWMETQYF.

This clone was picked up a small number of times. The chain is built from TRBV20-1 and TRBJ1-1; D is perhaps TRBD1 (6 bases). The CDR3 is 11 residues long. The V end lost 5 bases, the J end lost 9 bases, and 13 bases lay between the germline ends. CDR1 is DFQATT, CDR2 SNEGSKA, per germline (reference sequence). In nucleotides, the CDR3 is TGCAGTGCTGGGCGACAGGTAAAAGCTTTCTTT. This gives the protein CSAGRQVKAFF.

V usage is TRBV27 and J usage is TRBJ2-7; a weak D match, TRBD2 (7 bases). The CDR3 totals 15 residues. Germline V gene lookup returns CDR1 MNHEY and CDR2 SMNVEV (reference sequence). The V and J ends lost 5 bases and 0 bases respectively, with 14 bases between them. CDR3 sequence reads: CASSSAGASSYEQYF. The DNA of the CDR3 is TGTGCCAGCAGTAGTGCGGGGGCAAGCTCCTACGAGCAGTACTTC.

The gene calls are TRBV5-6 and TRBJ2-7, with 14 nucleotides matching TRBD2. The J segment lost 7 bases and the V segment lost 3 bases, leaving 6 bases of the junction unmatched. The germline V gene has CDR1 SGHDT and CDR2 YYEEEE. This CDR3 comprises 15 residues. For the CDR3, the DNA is TGTGCCAGCAGCTGGGGACTAGCGGGAGCGGGTGAGCAGTACTTC. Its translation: CASSWGLAGAGEQYF.

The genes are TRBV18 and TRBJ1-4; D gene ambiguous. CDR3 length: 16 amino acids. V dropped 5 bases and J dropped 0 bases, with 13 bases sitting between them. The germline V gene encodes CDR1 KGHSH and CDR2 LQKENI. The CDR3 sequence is CASSSRQATTNEKLFF. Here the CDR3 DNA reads TGTGCCAGCTCATCTCGGCAGGCAACAACTAATGAAAAACTGTTTTTT.

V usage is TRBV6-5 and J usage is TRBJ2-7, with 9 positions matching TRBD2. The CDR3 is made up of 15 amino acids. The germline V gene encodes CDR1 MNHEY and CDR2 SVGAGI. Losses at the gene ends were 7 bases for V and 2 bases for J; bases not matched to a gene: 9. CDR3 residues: CASKNAASGAYEQYF. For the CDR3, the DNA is TGTGCCAGCAAAAACGCGGCTAGCGGGGCCTACGAGCAGTACTTC.

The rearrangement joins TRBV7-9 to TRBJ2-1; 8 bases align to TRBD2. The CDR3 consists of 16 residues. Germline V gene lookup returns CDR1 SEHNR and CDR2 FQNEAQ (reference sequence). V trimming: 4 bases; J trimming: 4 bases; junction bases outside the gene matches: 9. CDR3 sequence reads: CASSSPPRGAYNEQFF. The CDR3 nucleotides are TGTGCCAGCAGCTCCCCCCCGCGGGGGGCTTACAATGAGCAGTTCTTC.

In DNA, the CDR3 is TGTGCCAGCAGCCCGAACGGGGGAGCCGGGGAGCTGTTTTTT. Protein: CASSPNGGAGELFF. The gene calls are TRBV7-9 and TRBJ2-2, with D tentatively TRBD2 (6 bases). The germline CDR1 and CDR2 sequences are SEHNR and FQNEAQ (reference sequence). The V gene lost 5 bases and the J gene lost 6 bases, with 13 bases spanning the gap. The CDR3 has 14 residues.

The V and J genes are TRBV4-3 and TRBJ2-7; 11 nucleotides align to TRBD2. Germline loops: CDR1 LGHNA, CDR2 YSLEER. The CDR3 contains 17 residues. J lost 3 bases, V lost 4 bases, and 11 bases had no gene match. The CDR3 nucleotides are TGCGCCAGCAGCCCAGAAGGAATAGCGGGGGGGATCTACGAGCAGTACTTC. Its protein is CASSPEGIAGGIYEQYF.

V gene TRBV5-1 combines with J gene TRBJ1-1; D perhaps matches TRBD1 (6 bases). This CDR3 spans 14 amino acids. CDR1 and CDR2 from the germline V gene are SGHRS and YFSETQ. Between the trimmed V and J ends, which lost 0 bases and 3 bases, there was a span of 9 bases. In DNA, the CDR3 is TGCGCCAGCAGCTTGGCCGGGGGGCACACTGAAGCTTTCTTT. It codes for CASSLAGGHTEAFF.

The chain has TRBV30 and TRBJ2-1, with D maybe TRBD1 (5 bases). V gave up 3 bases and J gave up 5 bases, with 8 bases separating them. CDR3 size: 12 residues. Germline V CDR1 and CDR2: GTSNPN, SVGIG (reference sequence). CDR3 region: CAWSRQNNEQFF. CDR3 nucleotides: TGTGCCTGGAGCCGACAGAACAATGAGCAGTTCTTC. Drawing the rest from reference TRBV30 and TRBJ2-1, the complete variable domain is SQTIHQWPATLVQPVGSPLSLECTVEGTSNPNLYWYRQAAGRGLQLLFYSVGIGQISSEVPQNLSASRPQDRQFILSSKKLLLSDSGFYLCAWSRQNNEQFFGPGTRLTVL.

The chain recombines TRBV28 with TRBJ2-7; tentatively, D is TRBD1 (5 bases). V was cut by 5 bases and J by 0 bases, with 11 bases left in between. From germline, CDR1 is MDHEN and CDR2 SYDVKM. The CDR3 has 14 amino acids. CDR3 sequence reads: CASSPDRNSYEQYF. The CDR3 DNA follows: TGTGCCAGCAGTCCCGACAGAAACTCCTACGAGCAGTACTTC.

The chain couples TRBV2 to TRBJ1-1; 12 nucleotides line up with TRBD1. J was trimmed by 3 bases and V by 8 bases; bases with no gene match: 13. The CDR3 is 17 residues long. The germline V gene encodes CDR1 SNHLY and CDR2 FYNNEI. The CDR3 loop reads CASPIGTGGSVYTEAFF. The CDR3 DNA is TGTGCCAGCCCTATCGGGACAGGGGGCTCGGTGTACACTGAAGCTTTCTTT.

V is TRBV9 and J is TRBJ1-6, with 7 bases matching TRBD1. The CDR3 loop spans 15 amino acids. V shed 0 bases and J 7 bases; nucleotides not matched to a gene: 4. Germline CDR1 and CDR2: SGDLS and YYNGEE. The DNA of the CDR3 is TGTGCCAGCAGCGTAGGAAAGACAGGGAATTCACCCCTCCACTTT. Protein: CASSVGKTGNSPLHF.

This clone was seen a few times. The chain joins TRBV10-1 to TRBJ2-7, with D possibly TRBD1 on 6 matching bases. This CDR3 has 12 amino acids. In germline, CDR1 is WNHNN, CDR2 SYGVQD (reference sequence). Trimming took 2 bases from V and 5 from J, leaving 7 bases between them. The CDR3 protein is CASSEGGNEQYF. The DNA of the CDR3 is TGCGCCAGCAGTGAGGGGGGCAACGAGCAGTACTTC.

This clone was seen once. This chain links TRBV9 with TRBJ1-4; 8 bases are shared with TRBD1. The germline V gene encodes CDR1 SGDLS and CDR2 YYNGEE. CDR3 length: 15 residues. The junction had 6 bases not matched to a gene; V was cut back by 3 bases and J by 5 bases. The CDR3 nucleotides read TGTGCCAGCAGCGCCCGACAGGGGCGGAATGAAAAACTGTTTTTT. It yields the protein CASSARQGRNEKLFF.

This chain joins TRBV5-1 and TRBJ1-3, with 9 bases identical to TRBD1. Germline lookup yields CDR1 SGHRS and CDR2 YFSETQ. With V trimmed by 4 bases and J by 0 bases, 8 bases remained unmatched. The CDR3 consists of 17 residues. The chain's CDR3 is CASSGGQGDYSGNTIYF. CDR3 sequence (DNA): TGCGCCAGCAGCGGGGGACAGGGAGACTACTCTGGAAACACCATATATTTT.

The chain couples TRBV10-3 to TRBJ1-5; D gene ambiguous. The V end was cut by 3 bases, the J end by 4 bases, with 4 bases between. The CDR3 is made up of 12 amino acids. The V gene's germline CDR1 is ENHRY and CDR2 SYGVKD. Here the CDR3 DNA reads TGTGCCATCAGTGATCCTAATCAGCCCCAGCATTTT. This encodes CAISDPNQPQHF.

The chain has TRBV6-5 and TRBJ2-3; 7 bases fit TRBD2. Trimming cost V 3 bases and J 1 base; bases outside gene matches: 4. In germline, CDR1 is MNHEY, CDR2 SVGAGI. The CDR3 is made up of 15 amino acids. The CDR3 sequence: CASSYRGGGTDTQYF. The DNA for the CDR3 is TGTGCCAGCAGTTATCGGGGAGGGGGCACAGATACGCAGTATTTT.

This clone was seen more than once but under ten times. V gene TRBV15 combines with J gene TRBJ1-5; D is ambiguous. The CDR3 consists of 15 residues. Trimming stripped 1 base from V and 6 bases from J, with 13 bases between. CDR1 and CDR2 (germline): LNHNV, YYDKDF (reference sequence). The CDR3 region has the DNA TGTGCCACCAGCAGAGGCCCGGAAGCGGGTCAGCCCCAGCATTTT. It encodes CATSRGPEAGQPQHF.

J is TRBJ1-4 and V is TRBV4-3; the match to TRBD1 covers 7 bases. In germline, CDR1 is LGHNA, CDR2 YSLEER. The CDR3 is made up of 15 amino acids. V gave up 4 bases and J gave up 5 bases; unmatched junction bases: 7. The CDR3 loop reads CASSRETGRNEKLFF. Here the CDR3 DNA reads TGCGCCAGCAGCCGAGAGACAGGGAGGAATGAAAAACTGTTTTTT.

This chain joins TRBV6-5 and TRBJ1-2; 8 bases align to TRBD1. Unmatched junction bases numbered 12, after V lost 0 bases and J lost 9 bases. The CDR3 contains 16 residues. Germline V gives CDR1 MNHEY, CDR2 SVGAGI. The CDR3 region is CASSYSTDRAAVSYTF. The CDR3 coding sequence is TGTGCCAGCAGTTACTCGACGGACAGGGCGGCTGTGAGCTACACCTTC.

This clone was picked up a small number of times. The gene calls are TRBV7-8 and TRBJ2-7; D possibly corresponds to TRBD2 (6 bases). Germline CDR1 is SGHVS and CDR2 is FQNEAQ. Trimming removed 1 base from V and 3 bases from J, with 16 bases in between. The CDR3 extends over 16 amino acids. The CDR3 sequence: CASSLGPGGPLYEQYF. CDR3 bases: TGTGCCAGCAGCTTAGGGCCTGGAGGGCCCCTCTACGAGCAGTACTTC.

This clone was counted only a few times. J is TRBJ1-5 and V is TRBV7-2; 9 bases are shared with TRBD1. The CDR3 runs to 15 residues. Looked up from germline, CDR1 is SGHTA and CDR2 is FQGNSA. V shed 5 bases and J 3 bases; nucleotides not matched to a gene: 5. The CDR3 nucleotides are TGTGCCAGCAGCCTAAGGACAGGGGTCAATCAGCCCCAGCATTTT. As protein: CASSLRTGVNQPQHF.